The rows below give T cell receptor beta chains drawn from one sample of a study of cytomegalovirus exposure and HLA in healthy donors. Clones were sequenced by immunoSEQ multiplex PCR, and TCRdb holds only the in-frame ones, with some missing. In all, the sample yields about 150,000 clones. Sample: PBMCs. All receptors come from a woman between 50 and 59 years old in good health and CMV-seronegative. Each CDR3 is given with its conserved first and last residue. D genes are given only for firm matches.

d_call,v_call,cdr3_length,j_call,cdr3_nt,cdr3_aa
TRBD1,TRBV5-6,15,TRBJ1-5,TGTGCCAGCAGCACGGGGACAGGGAGAAATCAGCCCCAGCATTTT,CASSTGTGRNQPQHF
NA,TRBV11-3,12,TRBJ2-7,TGTGCCAGCAGCTTATTGGGGGGCGAGCAGTACTTC,CASSLLGGEQYF
TRBD1,TRBV2,15,TRBJ2-4,TGTGCCAGCAGTAACGAACAGGGGGCTCCAAACATTCAGTACTTC,CASSNEQGAPNIQYF
NA,TRBV18,16,TRBJ1-2,TGTGCCAGCTCACCGCGTCTTGAAGGGGCCCACTATGGCTACACCTTC,CASSPRLEGAHYGYTF
TRBD2,TRBV5-1,15,TRBJ2-7,TGCGCCAGCAGCCCCTCCCGAGCGGGAGGAGGAGAGCAGTACTTC,CASSPSRAGGGEQYF
NA,TRBV27,15,TRBJ1-5,TGTGCCAGCAGCCTGTCCCCAGGGGGCAATCAGCCCCAGCATTTT,CASSLSPGGNQPQHF
NA,TRBV16,13,TRBJ2-1,TGTGCCAGCAGCCAATCGAGCTACAATGAGCAGTTCTTC,CASSQSSYNEQFF
NA,TRBV15,14,TRBJ2-3,TGTGCCACCAGCTCCGGGACCCGGGGGGATACGCAGTATTTT,CATSSGTRGDTQYF
TRBD1,TRBV27,17,TRBJ1-5,TGTGCCAGCAGTTTATCGTCCCAGGGGGCAAGCAATCAGCCCCAGCATTTT,CASSLSSQGASNQPQHF
NA,TRBV19,14,TRBJ2-7,TGTGCCAGTACCGATACCCCAGGCTCCTACGAGCAGTACTTC,CASTDTPGSYEQYF
TRBD1,TRBV5-5,15,TRBJ2-5,TGTGCCAGCAGCGGGGGGACAGGTTTCCAAGAGACCCAGTACTTC,CASSGGTGFQETQYF
TRBD1,TRBV7-8,16,TRBJ2-1,TGTGCCAGCAGCAAACCTCCGGGACAGGCCTACAATGAGCAGTTCTTC,CASSKPPGQAYNEQFF
TRBD1,TRBV4-1,19,TRBJ2-2,TGCGCCAGCAGCCACGACCAGAGACAGGGGAAATGGGGGACCGGGGAGCTGTTTTTT,CASSHDQRQGKWGTGELFF
NA,TRBV7-3,13,TRBJ2-5,TGTGCCAGCAGCTTAAACAGACAGGAGACCCAGTACTTC,CASSLNRQETQYF
NA,TRBV28,16,TRBJ1-2,TGTGCCAGCAGCACACGGGGGGAATGGTTCTCCTATGGCTACACCTTC,CASSTRGEWFSYGYTF
TRBD2,TRBV19,18,TRBJ2-7,TGTGCCAGTAGTATCTACGGGACTAGCGGGGGGCCCTCCTACGAGCAGTACTTC,CASSIYGTSGGPSYEQYF
NA,TRBV10-3,14,TRBJ1-1,TGTGCCATCAGTGTTGGTTTCGGGAACACTGAAGCTTTCTTT,CAISVGFGNTEAFF
TRBD1,TRBV7-9,16,TRBJ1-2,TGTGCCAGCAGCCCGGGACAGGGAACCAGGCTCTATGGCTACACCTTC,CASSPGQGTRLYGYTF
TRBD1,TRBV4-2,16,TRBJ1-2,TGTGCCAGCAGCCAACCCGGGACAGGGGATAGGTATGGCTACACCTTC,CASSQPGTGDRYGYTF
NA,TRBV5-6,16,TRBJ1-2,TGTGCCAGCAGCTATACCTACAGTGAAACCAACTATGGCTACACCTTC,CASSYTYSETNYGYTF
NA,TRBV4-2,15,TRBJ2-3,TGTGCCAGCAGCCAACCTACTAGTTCGGCAGATACGCAGTATTTT,CASSQPTSSADTQYF
NA,TRBV7-8,15,TRBJ2-2,TGTGCCAGCAGCCCAGGGATTAGGTACACCGGGGAGCTGTTTTTT,CASSPGIRYTGELFF
TRBD1,TRBV2,13,TRBJ2-5,TGTGCCAGCGGGGGTAACAGGGGAGAGACCCAGTACTTC,CASGGNRGETQYF
NA,TRBV28,14,TRBJ1-2,TGTGCCAGCAGTTTTATGGGGGCTGTGTATGGCTACACCTTC,CASSFMGAVYGYTF
NA,TRBV5-1,15,TRBJ2-5,TGCGCCAGCAGCTTGGCTCGACAGGGAGGAGAGACCCAGTACTTC,CASSLARQGGETQYF
NA,TRBV28,13,TRBJ2-7,TGTGCCAGCCTGGGGACAAACCTCTACGAGCAGTACTTC,CASLGTNLYEQYF
NA,TRBV6-5,12,TRBJ2-3,TGTGCCAGCAGGCGGACTTCGGATACGCAGTATTTT,CASRRTSDTQYF
TRBD1,TRBV6-1,13,TRBJ1-2,TGTGCCAGCCTCTCGACAGGGGCGATGGGCTACACCTTC,CASLSTGAMGYTF
NA,TRBV19,15,TRBJ2-1,TGTGCCAGTAGTATAGCTACAGCTCGCAGCAATGAGCAGTTCTTC,CASSIATARSNEQFF